A single sample is the source of the 7 T cell receptor beta chains below, sequenced in a study of technical replicates of blood from a handful of donors. Only in-frame clones appear in the TCRdb table, and some are missing; sequencing was by immunoSEQ multiplex PCR. This table holds tens of thousands of clones, roughly 94% found once. Sequencing was done on a sample of T cells isolated from PBMCs. Every receptor here comes from a human donor in good health.

The rearrangement links TRBV28 to TRBJ2-7, with a weak D call TRBD1 (6 bases). V gave up 6 bases and J gave up 6 bases, with 18 bases separating them. Germline CDR1 and CDR2: MDHEN and SYDVKM. The CDR3 loop spans 14 amino acids. The CDR3 DNA is TGTGCCAGCAGCCTGACAGGTGGCAACACCGAGCAGTACTTC. Translated: CASSLTGGNTEQYF.

This chain connects TRBV10-3 to TRBJ1-4; D is unresolved. V was shortened by 2 bases and J by 8 bases, with 15 bases between the two germline ends. This CDR3 contains 15 residues. CDR1 ENHRY and CDR2 SYGVKD come from the germline V gene. This CDR3 reads CAISEREGRKEKLFF. CDR3 nucleotides: TGTGCCATCAGTGAGAGGGAGGGAAGAAAAGAAAAACTGTTTTTT.

DNA of the CDR3: TGTGCCAGCAGCTATGGGCGTCCTTACGAGCAGTACTTC. Residues: CASSYGRPYEQYF. The V gene is TRBV11-2, the J gene TRBJ2-7; D remains ambiguous. CDR3 length equals 13 residues. CDR1 is SGHAT and CDR2 is FQNNGV in the germline V gene. The ends were cut back, 4 bases at V and 4 bases at J, with 11 bases in the middle.

This chain links TRBV2 with TRBJ2-2, with a tentative D call TRBD1 (7 bases). Germline V CDR1 and CDR2: SNHLY, FYNNEI. CDR3 length: 14 residues. V was pared by 6 bases and J by 4 bases, with 12 bases between. CDR3 sequence (DNA): TGTGCCAGCAGGGAGGGGGCAGCCACCGGGGAGCTGTTTTTT. It encodes CASREGAATGELFF.

In DNA form, the CDR3 reads TGTGCCAGCACCCTGAGAACAGGGGGCCAGGAGACCCAGTACTTC. Translation: CASTLRTGGQETQYF. V gene TRBV11-3 combines with J gene TRBJ2-5, with 9 bases lining up with TRBD1. The CDR3 extends over 15 amino acids. Germline loops: CDR1 SGHNT, CDR2 YENEEA. With V trimmed by 7 bases and J by 5 bases, 11 bases remained unmatched.

This rearrangement joins TRBV2 to TRBJ2-1; TRBD2 matches 14 bases. V shed 6 bases and J 7 bases; nucleotides not matched to a gene: 5. This CDR3 spans 15 amino acids. CDR1 SNHLY and CDR2 FYNNEI come from the germline V gene. CDR3 residues: CASRGLAGVGNEQFF. In nucleotides, the CDR3 is TGTGCCAGCAGGGGACTAGCGGGAGTAGGAAATGAGCAGTTCTTC.

This chain uses TRBV6-6 with TRBJ2-6; D is unclear. Germline CDR1 is MNHNY and CDR2 is SVGAGI (reference sequence). V was shortened by 5 bases and J by 0 bases, with 11 bases between the two germline ends. The CDR3 loop spans 16 amino acids. This chain's CDR3 is CASSLSPGSGANVLTF. CDR3 bases: TGTGCCAGCAGTCTATCTCCCGGCTCTGGGGCCAACGTCCTGACTTTC.